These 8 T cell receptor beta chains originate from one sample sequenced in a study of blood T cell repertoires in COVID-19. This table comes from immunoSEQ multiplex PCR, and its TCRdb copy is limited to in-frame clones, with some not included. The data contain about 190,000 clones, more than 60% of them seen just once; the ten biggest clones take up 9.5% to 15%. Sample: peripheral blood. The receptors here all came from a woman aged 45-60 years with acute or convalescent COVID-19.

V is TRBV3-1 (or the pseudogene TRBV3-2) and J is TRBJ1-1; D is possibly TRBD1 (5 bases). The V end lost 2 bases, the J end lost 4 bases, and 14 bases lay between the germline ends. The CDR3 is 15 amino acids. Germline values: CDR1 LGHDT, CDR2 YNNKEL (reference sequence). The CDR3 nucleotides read TGTGCCAGCAGCCAAACCCGGGGAGGGGCCACTGAAGCTTTCTTT. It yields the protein CASSQTRGGATEAFF.

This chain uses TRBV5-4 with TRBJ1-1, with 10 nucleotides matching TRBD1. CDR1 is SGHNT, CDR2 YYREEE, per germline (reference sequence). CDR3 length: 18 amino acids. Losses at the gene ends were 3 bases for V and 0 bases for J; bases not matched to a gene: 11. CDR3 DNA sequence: TGTGCCAGCAGCTATACCGGGACAGGGGTAATCCTGAACACTGAAGCTTTCTTT. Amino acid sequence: CASSYTGTGVILNTEAFF.

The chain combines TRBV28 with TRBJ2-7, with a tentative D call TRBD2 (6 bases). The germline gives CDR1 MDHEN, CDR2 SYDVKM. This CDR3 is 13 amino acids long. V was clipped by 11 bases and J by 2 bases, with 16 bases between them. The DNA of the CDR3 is TGTGCCCGCGCCCCGGGAGCACCCTACGAGCAGTACTTC. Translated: CARAPGAPYEQYF.

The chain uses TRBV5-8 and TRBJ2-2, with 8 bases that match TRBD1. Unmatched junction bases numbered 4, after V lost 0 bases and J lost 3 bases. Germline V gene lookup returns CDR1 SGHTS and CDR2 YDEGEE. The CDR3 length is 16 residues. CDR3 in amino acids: CASSLGTGGYTGELFF. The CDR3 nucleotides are TGTGCCAGCAGCTTGGGTACAGGGGGGTACACCGGGGAGCTGTTTTTT. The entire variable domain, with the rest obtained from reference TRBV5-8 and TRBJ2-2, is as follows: EAGVTQSPTHLIKTRGQQATLRCSPISGHTSVYWYQQALGLGLQFLLWYDEGEERNRGNFPPRFSGRQFPNYSSELNVNALELEDSALYLCASSLGTGGYTGELFFGEGSRLTVL.

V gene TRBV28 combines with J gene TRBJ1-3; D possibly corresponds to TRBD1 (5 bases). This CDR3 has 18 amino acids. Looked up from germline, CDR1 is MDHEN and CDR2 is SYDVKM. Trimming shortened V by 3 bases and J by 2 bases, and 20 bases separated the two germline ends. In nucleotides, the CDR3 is TGTGCCAGCAGTTTTGGGGGGTTTAAAATAAGAGCTGGAAACACCATATATTTT. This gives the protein CASSFGGFKIRAGNTIYF.

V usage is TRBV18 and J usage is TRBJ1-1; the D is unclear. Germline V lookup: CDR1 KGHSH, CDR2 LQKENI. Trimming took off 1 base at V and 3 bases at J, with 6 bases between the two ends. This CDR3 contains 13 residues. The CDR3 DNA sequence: TGTGCCAGCTCACCACGAGGGTACACTGAAGCTTTCTTT. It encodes CASSPRGYTEAFF.

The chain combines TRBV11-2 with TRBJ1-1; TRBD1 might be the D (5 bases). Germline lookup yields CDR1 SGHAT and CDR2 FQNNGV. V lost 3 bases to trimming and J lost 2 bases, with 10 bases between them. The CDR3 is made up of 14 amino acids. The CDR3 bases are TGTGCCAGCAGCTTCGTTACAGGAAACACTGAAGCTTTCTTT. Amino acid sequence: CASSFVTGNTEAFF.

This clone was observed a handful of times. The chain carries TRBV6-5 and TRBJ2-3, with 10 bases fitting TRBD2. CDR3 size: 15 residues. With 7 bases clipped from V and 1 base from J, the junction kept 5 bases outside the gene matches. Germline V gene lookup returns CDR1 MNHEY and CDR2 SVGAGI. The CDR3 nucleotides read TGTGCCAGCAATAAGGGGACTAGCGGCACAGATACGCAGTATTTT. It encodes CASNKGTSGTDTQYF.